One and the same sample provided the 27 T cell receptor beta chains below, sequenced in a study of blood T cell repertoires in COVID-19. Assay: immunoSEQ multiplex PCR; the TCRdb copy retains only in-frame clones and omits some. The sample carries over 95,000 clones, approximately 90% recorded once. Sequenced input: peripheral blood. The receptors here all came from a woman in her forties or fifties with acute or convalescent COVID-19.

The chain recombines TRBV30 with TRBJ2-1; D uncertain. Germline CDR1 GTSNPN, CDR2 SVGIG (reference sequence). The CDR3 has 14 amino acids. Trimming left V 2 bases short and J 0 bases short, with 8 bases between. This chain's CDR3 is CAWSFGSSYNEQFF. CDR3 nucleotide sequence: TGTGCCTGGAGTTTTGGCAGCTCCTACAATGAGCAGTTCTTC.

The sample holds one count of this clone. The V gene is TRBV9, the J gene TRBJ1-3; D is unclear. The CDR3 is made up of 16 amino acids. V dropped 1 base and J dropped 0 bases, with 11 bases sitting between them. Germline-derived CDR1 and CDR2 are SGDLS and YYNGEE. DNA of the CDR3: TGTGCCAGCAGCGTAACCCCCCTGAGCTCTGGAAACACCATATATTTT. The encoded protein is CASSVTPLSSGNTIYF.

The chain is built from TRBV6-5 and TRBJ1-1; 9 nucleotides align to TRBD1. Per the germline V gene, CDR1 is MNHEY and CDR2 is SVGAGI. This CDR3 has 14 amino acids. The ends lost 3 bases at V and 7 bases at J; junction bases unmatched: 6. The CDR3 sequence is CASSYGTGNGEAFF. The CDR3 DNA reads TGTGCCAGCAGTTATGGGACAGGGAACGGTGAAGCTTTCTTT.

This sequence joins TRBV5-6 and TRBJ1-1; a possible D gene is TRBD1 (6 bases). Germline V gene data show CDR1 as SGHDT and CDR2 as YYEEEE. V gave up 4 bases and J gave up 3 bases, with 10 bases separating them. CDR3 length: 13 amino acids. The CDR3 loop is CASSLRGDTEAFF. The CDR3 DNA is TGTGCCAGCAGCCTCAGGGGAGACACTGAAGCTTTCTTT.

This clone was seen only once. This sequence joins TRBV5-1 and TRBJ1-4; 9 nucleotides align to TRBD1. CDR3 length equals 17 residues. The V gene end was trimmed by 4 bases and the J gene end by 3 bases; junction bases not matched to a gene: 10. CDR1 is SGHRS and CDR2 is YFSETQ in the germline V gene. The CDR3 region has the DNA TGCGCCAGCAGCCCGGACAGGGGTTGGAGGGCTAATGAAAAACTGTTTTTT. Its translation is CASSPDRGWRANEKLFF.

The J gene is TRBJ1-2, the V gene TRBV30; TRBD1 is a possible D gene (6 bases). The length of the CDR3 is 15 residues. Per the germline V gene, CDR1 is GTSNPN and CDR2 is SVGIG (reference sequence). Trimming cost V 1 base and J 6 bases, with 18 bases left between them. The chain's CDR3 is CAWSEGHGGRNGYTF. CDR3 coding DNA: TGTGCCTGGAGTGAAGGGCACGGGGGGCGGAATGGCTACACCTTC.

The CDR3 DNA follows: TGTGCCAGTAGCCCACGGCTAGCGGGGTCCTACGAGCAGTACTTC. Encoded protein: CASSPRLAGSYEQYF. V and J are TRBV19 and TRBJ2-7, with 9 bases aligning to TRBD2. Trimming cost V 6 bases and J 1 base; bases outside gene matches: 7. This CDR3 has 15 residues. Germline CDR1 LNHDA, CDR2 SQIVND (reference sequence).

V is TRBV4-1 and J is TRBJ2-1; TRBD2 matches at 12 bases. J gave up 7 bases and V 1 base, and 17 bases lay outside the gene matches. CDR3 length: 20 residues. Germline V gene data show CDR1 as MGHRA and CDR2 as YSYEKL. The DNA for the CDR3 is TGCGCCAGCAGCCAAGTAGCTAGCGGGGGGGCAACCTTCACCTCGAATGAGCAGTTCTTC. Its protein product is CASSQVASGGATFTSNEQFF.

This clone was found a few times. The V call is TRBV6-5, the J call TRBJ1-1, with no clear D. Germline V gene lookup returns CDR1 MNHEY and CDR2 SVGAGI. V lost 0 bases and J lost 0, with 8 bases in between. The CDR3 loop spans 15 amino acids. The CDR3 loop reads CASSYSSPVNTEAFF. CDR3 coding DNA: TGTGCCAGCAGTTACTCGTCTCCAGTGAACACTGAAGCTTTCTTT.

The chain links TRBV4-1 to TRBJ2-7; possible D gene TRBD2, 6 bases. The CDR3 spans 11 residues. V was shortened by 7 bases and J by 7 bases, with 11 bases between the two germline ends. Germline V CDR1 and CDR2: MGHRA, YSYEKL. The CDR3 DNA reads as TGCGCCAGCAAGGGAGGAGGAGAGCAGTACTTC. Protein: CASKGGGEQYF.

V is TRBV19 and J is TRBJ2-6; a possible D gene is TRBD2 (5 bases). Trimming shortened V by 3 bases and J by 2 bases, and 14 bases separated the two germline ends. CDR3 length: 17 amino acids. From germline, CDR1 is LNHDA and CDR2 SQIVND (reference sequence). The CDR3 sequence: CASSMEEDRAGANVLTF. The CDR3 region has the DNA TGTGCCAGTAGTATGGAGGAGGACCGCGCTGGGGCCAACGTCCTGACTTTC. Supplemented by reference TRBV19 and TRBJ2-6, the full variable domain reads DGGITQSPKYLFRKEGQNVTLSCEQNLNHDAMYWYRQDPGQGLRLIYYSQIVNDFQKGDIAEGYSVSREKKESFPLTVTSAQKNPTAFYLCASSMEEDRAGANVLTFGAGSRLTVL.

The CDR3 here is CASSPRAYRVGGYTF. The CDR3 DNA reads as TGTGCCAGCAGCCCGAGGGCCTACAGGGTGGGTGGCTACACCTTC. The V and J genes are TRBV13 and TRBJ1-2; D might be TRBD1 (6 bases). CDR1 and CDR2 from the germline V gene are PRHDT and FYEKMQ (reference sequence). The CDR3 contains 15 residues. Trimming removed 5 bases from V and 7 bases from J, with 20 bases in between.

This rearrangement joins TRBV30 to TRBJ2-6, with 8 bases that match TRBD1. Germline trimming cut 5 bases from V and 0 bases from J; bases unmatched to any gene: 3. Germline assignment: CDR1 GTSNPN and CDR2 SVGIG (reference sequence). This CDR3 spans 15 amino acids. The CDR3, as DNA: TGTGCCTGGGGCACAGGGGGCTCTGGGGCCAACGTCCTGACTTTC. Its protein product is CAWGTGGSGANVLTF.

In its sample, this clone was seen a few times. CDR3 loop: CASSLELSYEQYF. DNA of the CDR3: TGTGCCAGCAGCTTAGAACTATCCTACGAGCAGTACTTC. The chain carries TRBV7-9 and TRBJ2-7; D call uncertain. This CDR3 spans 13 amino acids. Germline-derived CDR1 and CDR2 are SEHNR and FQNEAQ (reference sequence). V dropped 1 base and J dropped 1 base, with 5 bases sitting between them.

This sequence joins TRBV6-1 and TRBJ1-5; TRBD1 might be the D (6 bases). Per germline, CDR1 MNHNS and CDR2 SASEGT. Between the trimmed V and J ends, which lost 3 bases and 5 bases, there was a span of 11 bases. This CDR3 has 14 residues. The CDR3 region is CASSEQGRDQPQHF. The DNA of the CDR3 is TGTGCCAGCAGTGAGCAGGGGAGAGATCAGCCCCAGCATTTT.

The chain has TRBV28 and TRBJ1-3, with D tentatively TRBD1 (6 bases). With 5 bases removed from V and 5 bases from J, the gap between germline ends came to 10 bases. The CDR3 is 13 residues long. Germline assignment: CDR1 MDHEN and CDR2 SYDVKM. The CDR3 DNA follows: TGTGCCAGCAGTCGGACAGATCGAAACACCATATATTTT. Translated, it gives CASSRTDRNTIYF.

This clone turned up a few times. The V gene is TRBV7-8, the J gene TRBJ2-7, with TRBD1 matching over 8 bases. With V trimmed by 0 bases and J by 7 bases, 11 bases remained unmatched. This CDR3 is built from 16 residues. The germline CDR1 and CDR2 sequences are SGHVS and FQNEAQ. CDR3 in DNA: TGTGCCAGCAGCTTAGCGTTATCCGAGACAGGGGAAGAGCAGTACTTC. As protein: CASSLALSETGEEQYF. Full variable domain (remainder filled in from reference TRBV7-8 and TRBJ2-7): GAGVSQSPRYKVAKRGQDVALRCDPISGHVSLFWYQQALGQGPEFLTYFQNEAQLDKSGLPSDRFFAERPEGSVSTLKIQRTQQEDSAVYLCASSLALSETGEEQYFGPGTRLTVT.

This chain links TRBV7-9 with TRBJ2-3; a possible D gene is TRBD2 (5 bases). Trimming left V 5 bases short and J 2 bases short, with 17 bases between. The CDR3 covers 16 residues. The germline gives CDR1 SEHNR, CDR2 FQNEAQ (reference sequence). CDR3 sequence: CASSPGLATSTDTQYF. The DNA for the CDR3 is TGTGCCAGCAGCCCGGGGTTGGCCACTTCCACAGATACGCAGTATTTT.

The chain has TRBV7-2 and TRBJ1-2, with 9 bases lining up with TRBD1. V shed 5 bases and J 2 bases; nucleotides not matched to a gene: 12. The CDR3 is 17 residues long. CDR1 and CDR2 from the germline V gene are SGHTA and FQGNSA. CDR3 protein: CASSTRGGQGGNYGYTF. CDR3 coding DNA: TGTGCCAGCAGCACCCGGGGGGGACAGGGAGGAAACTATGGCTACACCTTC.

The CDR3 DNA follows: TGTGCCTGGAGTGTCGGGACACGCAATCAGCCCCAGCATTTT. This gives the protein CAWSVGTRNQPQHF. The chain couples TRBV30 to TRBJ1-5, with D maybe TRBD1 (6 bases). CDR1 and CDR2 from the germline V gene are GTSNPN and SVGIG (reference sequence). The length of the CDR3 is 14 residues. With 0 bases removed from V and 2 bases from J, the gap between germline ends came to 8 bases. Full variable domain (outside the CDR3, taken from reference TRBV30 and TRBJ1-5): SQTIHQWPATLVQPVGSPLSLECTVEGTSNPNLYWYRQAAGRGLQLLFYSVGIGQISSEVPQNLSASRPQDRQFILSSKKLLLSDSGFYLCAWSVGTRNQPQHFGDGTRLSIL.

The gene calls are TRBV30 and TRBJ1-5, with D possibly matching TRBD1 (6 bases). The germline V gene has CDR1 GTSNPN and CDR2 SVGIG (reference sequence). The V gene lost 1 base and the J gene lost 11 bases, with 21 bases spanning the gap. This CDR3 is built from 15 residues. Written as DNA, the CDR3 is TGTGCCTGGAGTGCCGCGGACAGTCGCATGACGGCCCAGCATTTT. Translated: CAWSAADSRMTAQHF.

The chain is built from TRBV7-2 and TRBJ1-3; a weak D match, TRBD1 (5 bases). Germline V gives CDR1 SGHTA, CDR2 FQGNSA. The V end lost 1 base, the J end lost 4 bases, and 14 bases lay between the germline ends. The CDR3 runs 16 residues. CDR3 in amino acids: CASSLEAVKGGNTIYF. The CDR3 DNA sequence: TGTGCCAGCAGCTTAGAGGCAGTTAAGGGGGGAAACACCATATATTTT.

J is TRBJ1-5 and V is TRBV5-6; perhaps TRBD1 as D (5 bases). From germline, CDR1 is SGHDT and CDR2 YYEEEE. The CDR3 is 16 amino acids. The germline V and J ends were trimmed by 1 base and 2 bases, with 13 bases remaining between them. In DNA form, the CDR3 reads TGTGCCAGCAGCTTGTATAGGGGCGAAGGCAATCAGCCCCAGCATTTT. It encodes CASSLYRGEGNQPQHF.

This clone was seen only once. This sequence joins TRBV7-3 and TRBJ2-1; TRBD2 matches 11 bases. Germline CDR1 reads SGHTA; CDR2 reads FQGTGA. The CDR3 is made up of 15 amino acids. J lost 7 bases, V lost 4 bases, and 6 bases had no gene match. Here the CDR3 DNA reads TGTGCCAGCAGCTCCACACTAGCGGGAGTTAATGAGCAGTTCTTC. This encodes CASSSTLAGVNEQFF.

The chain links TRBV2 to TRBJ2-7; 8 bases fit TRBD2. The CDR3 extends over 16 amino acids. Germline-derived CDR1 and CDR2 are SNHLY and FYNNEI. The junction had 11 bases not matched to a gene; V was cut back by 2 bases and J by 5 bases. CDR3: CASSERVAGGLNEQYF. CDR3 coding DNA: TGTGCCAGCAGTGAAAGAGTGGCGGGGGGTCTCAACGAGCAGTACTTC.

This chain connects TRBV7-9 to TRBJ1-5; maybe TRBD1 (5 bases). The CDR3 consists of 16 residues. Germline V gene lookup returns CDR1 SEHNR and CDR2 FQNEAQ (reference sequence). With 5 bases removed from V and 0 bases from J, the gap between germline ends came to 14 bases. CDR3 region: CASSRDPGHSNQPQHF. Written as DNA, the CDR3 is TGTGCCAGCAGCAGGGACCCAGGGCATAGCAATCAGCCCCAGCATTTT.

The chain joins TRBV19 to TRBJ2-1; 12 nucleotides line up with TRBD2. V dropped 7 bases and J dropped 5; count of bases not matched to a gene: 6. In germline, CDR1 is LNHDA, CDR2 SQIVND (reference sequence). This CDR3 has 15 residues. The CDR3 nucleotides are TGTGCCAGTACCATACTAGCGGGAGGTAACAATGAGCAGTTCTTC. Encoded protein: CASTILAGGNNEQFF.